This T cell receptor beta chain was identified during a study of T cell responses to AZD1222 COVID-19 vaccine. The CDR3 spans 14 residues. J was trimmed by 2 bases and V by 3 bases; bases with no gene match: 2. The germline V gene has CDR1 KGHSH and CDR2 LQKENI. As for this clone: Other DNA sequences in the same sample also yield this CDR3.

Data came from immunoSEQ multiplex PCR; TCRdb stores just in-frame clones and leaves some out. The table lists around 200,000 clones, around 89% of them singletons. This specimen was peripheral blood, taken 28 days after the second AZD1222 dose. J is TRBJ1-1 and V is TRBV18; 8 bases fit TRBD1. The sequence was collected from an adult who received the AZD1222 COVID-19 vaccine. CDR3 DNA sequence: TGTGCCAGCTCACCGGACAGGGCAAACACTGAAGCTTTCTTT. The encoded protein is CASSPDRANTEAFF.